The 23 T cell receptor beta chains presented below share a single source sample, sequenced in a study of T cell changes during pregnancy in multiple sclerosis. Assay used: immunoSEQ multiplex PCR; TCRdb lists only in-frame clones, some missing. The data hold 50,000 to 65,000 clones, with 85% to 95% observed a single time. Specimen: peripheral blood, collected in the first trimester of pregnancy. The origin of the receptors is a female donor with multiple sclerosis, enrolled in a pregnancy study.

The genes are TRBV7-8 and TRBJ1-6; 9 nucleotides match TRBD1. Per the germline V gene, CDR1 is SGHVS and CDR2 is FQNEAQ. This CDR3 has 16 residues. V shed 2 bases and J 7 bases; nucleotides not matched to a gene: 6. Here the CDR3 reads CASSLRAGQGNSPLHF. In nucleotides, the CDR3 is TGTGCCAGCAGCTTAAGGGCGGGACAGGGAAATTCACCCCTCCACTTT.

The genes are TRBV9 and TRBJ1-3; perhaps TRBD1 as D (6 bases). The V gene lost 3 bases and the J gene lost 0 bases, with 16 bases spanning the gap. Germline V CDR1 and CDR2: SGDLS, YYNGEE. This CDR3 region has 17 residues. The CDR3 loop reads CASSALQGLTSGNTIYF. The CDR3 coding sequence is TGTGCCAGCAGCGCCCTACAGGGTCTTACCTCTGGAAACACCATATATTTT.

This chain links TRBV6-5 with TRBJ2-1, with 12 positions matching TRBD1. V was pared by 6 bases and J by 9 bases, with 6 bases of the junction left unmatched. CDR1 and CDR2 from the germline V gene are MNHEY and SVGAGI. There are 14 residues in the CDR3. The CDR3 reads CASRGQGAPGEQFF. CDR3 DNA: TGTGCCAGCAGGGGACAGGGGGCGCCCGGTGAGCAGTTCTTC.

This CDR3 is CASSQAPGQSHLEAFF. CDR3 bases: TGCGCCAGCAGCCAGGCCCCGGGACAGAGCCACCTGGAAGCTTTCTTT. This chain links TRBV4-3 with TRBJ1-1, with TRBD1 matching over 7 bases. Per germline, CDR1 LGHNA and CDR2 YSLEER. CDR3 length: 16 amino acids. J gave up 8 bases and V 3 bases, and 15 bases lay outside the gene matches.

This clone has just one count. This rearrangement joins TRBV25-1 to TRBJ1-1, with 7 bases fitting TRBD1. This CDR3 region has 13 residues. J lost 7 bases, V lost 1 base, and 3 bases had no gene match. Germline assignment: CDR1 MGHDK and CDR2 SYGVNS. The CDR3 DNA reads TGTGCCAGCAGTGAATTGGGACAGCTTGAAGCTTTCTTT. Translation: CASSELGQLEAFF.

The V gene is TRBV6-5, the J gene TRBJ2-1; D is unresolved. V lost 1 base and J 6 bases, leaving 10 bases between the germline ends. The CDR3 spans 14 residues. Per germline, CDR1 MNHEY and CDR2 SVGAGI. Here the CDR3 reads CASSYYRGANEQFF. The CDR3 nucleotides read TGTGCCAGCAGTTACTACCGCGGAGCCAATGAGCAGTTCTTC.

The chain combines TRBV27 with TRBJ1-5; 8 positions match TRBD1. The CDR3 is made up of 19 amino acids. Trimming removed 3 bases from V and 3 bases from J; junction bases left unmatched: 16. Germline values: CDR1 MNHEY, CDR2 SMNVEV (reference sequence). CDR3 DNA sequence: TGTGCCAGCAGTTTGCTGCCCTCCGGGACAGGACCCCCCAATCAGCCCCAGCATTTT. Protein: CASSLLPSGTGPPNQPQHF.

The chain links TRBV7-2 to TRBJ2-5; tentative D call: TRBD2 (6 bases). V shed 3 bases and J shed 2 bases, with 10 bases lying between them. Germline loops: CDR1 SGHTA, CDR2 FQGNSA. CDR3 length: 14 residues. This CDR3 is CASSFMDYQETQYF. Here the CDR3 DNA reads TGTGCCAGCAGCTTTATGGACTATCAAGAGACCCAGTACTTC.

This clone appeared once. V gene TRBV27 combines with J gene TRBJ1-1, with unresolved D. The germline V gene encodes CDR1 MNHEY and CDR2 SMNVEV (reference sequence). The germline V and J ends were trimmed by 5 bases and 5 bases, with 21 bases remaining between them. The CDR3 is 16 residues long. CDR3: CASSPSLPPTGTEAFF. DNA for the CDR3: TGTGCCAGCAGTCCCAGTCTCCCCCCCACGGGGACTGAAGCTTTCTTT.

V gene TRBV4-3 combines with J gene TRBJ2-1; the match to TRBD2 covers 10 bases. CDR3 length: 16 residues. After removal of 2 bases from V and 4 bases from J, the junction contained 5 bases not matched to a gene. Germline V gives CDR1 LGHNA, CDR2 YSLEER. CDR3 amino acids: CASSQTPSGGYNEQFF. The DNA of the CDR3 is TGCGCCAGCAGCCAAACCCCTAGCGGGGGATACAATGAGCAGTTCTTC.

This chain links TRBV6-1 with TRBJ1-4, with D tentatively TRBD1 (6 bases). This CDR3 region has 14 residues. V was trimmed by 5 bases and J by 8 bases, leaving 15 bases between them. CDR1 MNHNS and CDR2 SASEGT come from the germline V gene. The DNA of the CDR3 is TGTGCCAGCAGTCGCAGGGGCAACGCGGAAAAACTGTTTTTT. Translated, it gives CASSRRGNAEKLFF.

This clone was seen once. This rearrangement joins TRBV9 to TRBJ2-2, with TRBD2 identical over 7 bases. Germline CDR1 reads SGDLS; CDR2 reads YYNGEE. The CDR3 loop spans 17 amino acids. The V and J ends lost 3 bases and 4 bases, in that order; junction bases with no gene match: 12. The CDR3 spells CASSAVAGDLGTGELFF. The CDR3 coding sequence is TGTGCCAGCAGCGCAGTTGCGGGGGATCTTGGCACCGGGGAGCTGTTTTTT.

The chain recombines TRBV7-2 with TRBJ1-4, with TRBD1 identical over 7 bases. CDR3 length: 17 residues. CDR1 and CDR2 from the germline V gene are SGHTA and FQGNSA. Trimming at V came to 0 bases and at J to 0 bases, leaving 4 bases not matched to a gene. The CDR3 nucleotides read TGTGCCAGCAGCTTAGCAGGGGGCGCAGCAACTAATGAAAAACTGTTTTTT. Its translation: CASSLAGGAATNEKLFF.

V is TRBV19 and J is TRBJ1-3, with no clear D. V was clipped by 4 bases and J by 0 bases, with 16 bases between them. The CDR3 spans 17 residues. CDR1 and CDR2 (germline): LNHDA, SQIVND (reference sequence). The DNA of the CDR3 is TGTGCCAGTAGTACTGGAGGAGGGAGCCTCTCTGGAAACACCATATATTTT. This translates into CASSTGGGSLSGNTIYF.

J is TRBJ2-1 and V is TRBV19; 15 bases are shared with TRBD2. Trimming removed 5 bases from V and 7 bases from J; junction bases left unmatched: 12. Per germline, CDR1 LNHDA and CDR2 SQIVND (reference sequence). This CDR3 is built from 18 residues. Here the CDR3 reads CASSPFRTSGGASNEQFF. In nucleotides, the CDR3 is TGTGCCAGTAGTCCATTCCGGACTAGCGGGGGGGCGAGTAATGAGCAGTTCTTC.

CDR3 sequence reads: CASSPGDNVFYEQYF. The DNA of the CDR3 is TGTGCGAGCTCCCCCGGGGACAATGTCTTTTACGAGCAGTACTTC. V and J are TRBV9 and TRBJ2-7; possibly TRBD1 for D (6 bases). The CDR3 has 15 amino acids. The V gene's germline CDR1 is SGDLS and CDR2 YYNGEE.

The chain links TRBV10-3 to TRBJ1-6; TRBD1 matches 8 bases. Germline CDR1 and CDR2: ENHRY and SYGVKD. V was clipped by 10 bases and J by 5 bases; unmatched bases: 4. The CDR3 contains 13 residues. CDR3 sequence reads: CASTGQDNSPLHF. The DNA for the CDR3 is TGTGCCAGCACGGGACAGGATAATTCACCCCTCCACTTT.

The V call is TRBV7-9, the J call TRBJ1-5; 7 bases fit TRBD1. Trimming took 5 bases from V and 5 from J; bases not matched to a gene: 6. The CDR3 is 14 amino acids. Germline CDR1 reads SEHNR; CDR2 reads FQNEAQ (reference sequence). CDR3 sequence reads: CASSKTGVDQPQHF. For the CDR3, the DNA is TGTGCCAGCAGCAAAACAGGGGTAGATCAGCCCCAGCATTTT.

The chain combines TRBV11-2 with TRBJ2-7; weak D call: TRBD1 (5 bases). The germline CDR1 and CDR2 sequences are SGHAT and FQNNGV. The CDR3 totals 15 residues. The V end lost 3 bases, the J end lost 0 bases, and 12 bases lay between the germline ends. The CDR3 spells CASSFFRQISYEQYF. CDR3 sequence (DNA): TGTGCCAGCAGCTTTTTCCGACAGATCTCCTACGAGCAGTACTTC.

This clone was observed once. J is TRBJ2-1 and V is TRBV6-4; 7 bases line up with TRBD2. V shed 0 bases, J shed 3 bases, and the junction held 2 bases outside the gene matches. CDR1 is MRHNA, CDR2 SNTAGT, per germline. This CDR3 has 15 amino acids. The CDR3: CASSDSGGGYNEQFF. The CDR3 DNA reads TGTGCCAGCAGTGACTCGGGGGGGGGCTACAATGAGCAGTTCTTC.

The V call is TRBV19, the J call TRBJ2-5, with 9 bases identical to TRBD1. Looked up from germline, CDR1 is LNHDA and CDR2 is SQIVND (reference sequence). After removal of 1 base from V and 1 base from J, the junction contained 4 bases not matched to a gene. This CDR3 has 16 residues. Here the CDR3 DNA reads TGTGCCAGTAGTATAGCGACAGGGGGGCTCCAAGAGACCCAGTACTTC. The encoded protein is CASSIATGGLQETQYF.

The chain carries TRBV10-3 and TRBJ1-3, with TRBD1 as a possible D gene (5 bases). Trimming cost V 5 bases and J 4 bases, with 9 bases left between them. The CDR3 is made up of 13 amino acids. Per the germline V gene, CDR1 is ENHRY and CDR2 is SYGVKD. The CDR3 sequence: CAISRDFGNTIYF. As DNA, the CDR3 is TGTGCCATCAGTCGGGACTTCGGAAACACCATATATTTT.

V and J are TRBV7-2 and TRBJ1-1; 8 positions match TRBD1. Germline CDR1 reads SGHTA; CDR2 reads FQGNSA. This CDR3 has 16 residues. The trim removed 3 bases at V and 0 bases at J, leaving 6 bases unmatched. CDR3 in DNA: TGTGCCAGCAGCTTTCAGGGGGCGATCATGAACACTGAAGCTTTCTTT. This translates into CASSFQGAIMNTEAFF.